This record concerns one T cell receptor beta chain sequence. Its target is unknown. The CDR3 contains 11 residues. The V and J ends lost 6 bases and 3 bases respectively, with 3 bases between them. Looked up from germline, CDR1 is MDHEN and CDR2 is SYDVKM. The data derive from a study of cytomegalovirus exposure and HLA in healthy donors. Study-level points and caveats: Most CMV-associated TCR beta chains were later found to appear HLA-restricted.

The PCR contained 60 Vbeta and 13 Jbeta primers. Generated by immunoSEQ multiplex PCR, the TCRdb table keeps only in-frame clones and is missing some. The data contain around 100,000 clones, about 74% of them seen just once; the ten biggest clones take up over 5%. This clonotype was obtained from a female donor in good health and CMV-seropositive. The J gene is TRBJ1-5, the V gene TRBV28; D gene ambiguous. The sample comprised PBMCs. DNA for the CDR3: TGTGCCAGCAGCCTCAATCAGCCCCAGCATTTT. Its translation is CASSLNQPQHF.